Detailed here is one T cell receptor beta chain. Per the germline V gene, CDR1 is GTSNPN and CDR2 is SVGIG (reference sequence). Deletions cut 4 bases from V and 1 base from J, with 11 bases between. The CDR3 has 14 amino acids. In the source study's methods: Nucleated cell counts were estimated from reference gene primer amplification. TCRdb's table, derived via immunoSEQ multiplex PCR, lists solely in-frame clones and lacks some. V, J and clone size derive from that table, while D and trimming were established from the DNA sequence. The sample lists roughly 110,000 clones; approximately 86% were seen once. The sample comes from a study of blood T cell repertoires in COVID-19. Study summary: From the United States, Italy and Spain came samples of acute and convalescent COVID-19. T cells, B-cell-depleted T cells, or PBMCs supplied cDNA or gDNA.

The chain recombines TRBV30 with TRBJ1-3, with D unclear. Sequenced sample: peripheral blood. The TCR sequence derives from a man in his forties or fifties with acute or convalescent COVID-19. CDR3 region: CAWMLGRSGNTIYF. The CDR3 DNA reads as TGTGCCTGGATGCTGGGGAGATCTGGAAACACCATATATTTT.